The 8 T cell receptor beta chains given below trace back to one sample, sequenced in a study of blood T cells in healthy people across ages. PCR was performed a second time for 7 to 11 cycles using a sample-barcoded 5' primer and a J-beta primer mix. TCRdb recomputed calls from the 5' RACE reads with MiXCR, one row per CDR3 protein. Altogether about 800,000 distinct CDR3 sequences are present, roughly 60% being singletons, with the ten largest covering 22%. The sample comprised blood. The origin of the receptors is a man aged 25 to 40 in good health.

J is TRBJ1-2 and V is TRBV3-1; possibly TRBD1 for D (6 bases). V was trimmed by 0 bases and J by 8 bases, leaving 13 bases between them. This CDR3 has 14 amino acids. In germline, CDR1 is LGHDT, CDR2 YNNKEL (reference sequence). The CDR3 bases are TGTGCCAGCAGCCAAGAACTACAGGGTGGGGGCTACACCTTC. Encoded protein: CASSQELQGGGYTF.

The chain joins TRBV28 to TRBJ2-1; TRBD2 aligns across 14 bases. V lost 2 bases and J lost 4; bases outside the gene matches: 10. Germline CDR1 and CDR2: MDHEN and SYDVKM. The CDR3 runs 19 residues. The CDR3 sequence: CASSLGRLAGGPRYNEQFF. The CDR3 bases are TGTGCCAGCAGTTTAGGCAGACTAGCGGGAGGGCCTCGATACAATGAGCAGTTCTTC.

This sequence joins TRBV20-1 and TRBJ2-1; 7 bases fit TRBD1. After removal of 4 bases from V and 8 bases from J, the junction contained 5 bases not matched to a gene. Germline-derived CDR1 and CDR2 are DFQATT and SNEGSKA (reference sequence). The CDR3 has 12 residues. Here the CDR3 DNA reads TGCAGTGCTATAGGGGGCGTCGATGAGCAGTTCTTC. Amino acids: CSAIGGVDEQFF.

V is TRBV29-1 and J is TRBJ1-5; D not certain. Germline CDR1 is SQVTM and CDR2 is ANQGSEA. This CDR3 spans 13 amino acids. Trimming shortened V by 4 bases and J by 4 bases, and 11 bases separated the two germline ends. CDR3 sequence reads: CSVVPGVNQPQHF. The CDR3 DNA follows: TGCAGCGTTGTCCCAGGAGTTAATCAGCCCCAGCATTTT.

The chain is built from TRBV7-9 and TRBJ2-7; TRBD2 might be the D (5 bases). The J call is uncertain, as TRBJ2-5 better fits the DNA end. The CDR3 loop spans 14 amino acids. CDR1 SEHNR and CDR2 FQNEAQ come from the germline V gene (reference sequence). The CDR3: CASSLPGWRETQYF. The CDR3 bases are TGTGCCAGCAGCTTACCGGGATGGAGGGAGACCCAGTACTTC.

The chain uses TRBV6-1 and TRBJ2-7; D may be TRBD1 or TRBD2 (5 bases each). This CDR3 comprises 12 residues. The germline V and J ends were trimmed by 8 bases and 2 bases, with 10 bases remaining between them. Looked up from germline, CDR1 is MNHNS and CDR2 is SASEGT. The CDR3 region has the DNA TGTGCCAGCGGGACGGACGCCTACGAGCAGTACTTC. Amino acid sequence: CASGTDAYEQYF.

This clonotype was detected a few times. This chain links TRBV3-1 with TRBJ2-7; TRBD1 is a possible D gene (6 bases). The V end was cut by 6 bases, the J end by 6 bases, with 15 bases between. The CDR3 covers 13 residues. Germline CDR1 reads LGHDT; CDR2 reads YNNKEL (reference sequence). CDR3 loop: CASRRDTVSEQYF. The CDR3, as DNA: TGTGCCAGCAGACGGGACACGGTCTCCGAGCAGTACTTC.

Here the CDR3 reads CSTKEVGNTEAFF. The CDR3 DNA reads as TGCAGCACAAAGGAGGTAGGGAACACTGAAGCTTTCTTT. The J gene is TRBJ1-1, the V gene TRBV29-1; no clear D gene. Germline-derived CDR1 and CDR2 are SQVTM and ANQGSEA. V shed 8 bases and J shed 1 base, with 14 bases lying between them. The CDR3 contains 13 residues.